The next 26 T cell receptor beta chains were all read from a single sample in a study of CD8+ T cells in alopecia areata. Regarding treatment: oral pan-JAK inhibitor, 5-10 mg twice daily. RNA was isolated and reverse transcribed to cDNA, the sequencing template. The data were produced by immunoSEQ multiplex PCR, yet TCRdb's version contains in-frame clones alone and is incomplete. The sample has approximately 180,000 clones, around 60% seen once. The source material was CD4+ T cells sorted from blood, sampled around week 50, from a patient treated with tofacitinib. All receptors derive from a human donor with alopecia areata.

The genes are TRBV11-3 and TRBJ2-7; TRBD2 agrees at 7 bases. The junction had 7 bases not matched to a gene; V was cut back by 5 bases and J by 3 bases. Germline V gene sequence: CDR1 SGHNT, CDR2 YENEEA. The CDR3 contains 14 residues. This CDR3 is CASSPGGVYYEQYF. CDR3 sequence (DNA): TGTGCCAGCAGCCCGGGGGGTGTCTACTACGAGCAGTACTTC.

V is TRBV13 and J is TRBJ2-6; 8 nucleotides match TRBD1. V shed 10 bases, J shed 3 bases, and the junction held 11 bases outside the gene matches. The germline V gene encodes CDR1 PRHDT and CDR2 FYEKMQ (reference sequence). The CDR3 contains 16 residues. CDR3 region: CATQDRGLGGANVLTF. For the CDR3, the DNA is TGTGCCACCCAAGACAGGGGCTTAGGTGGGGCCAACGTCCTGACTTTC.

The genes are TRBV2 and TRBJ2-5; the match to TRBD1 covers 8 bases. The germline gives CDR1 SNHLY, CDR2 FYNNEI. This CDR3 has 14 residues. V dropped 6 bases and J dropped 4; count of bases not matched to a gene: 7. The CDR3 bases are TGTGCCAGCAGGGACAGGGAAGGGGGAGAGACCCAGTACTTC. Translating gives CASRDREGGETQYF.

This chain links TRBV5-6 with TRBJ2-2; 9 bases line up with TRBD1. In germline, CDR1 is SGHDT, CDR2 YYEEEE. The CDR3 is 16 amino acids. The ends lost 6 bases at V and 4 bases at J; junction bases unmatched: 10. CDR3 in amino acids: CASTTSGTGRTGELFF. The CDR3 region has the DNA TGTGCCAGCACCACCAGTGGGACAGGGCGCACCGGGGAGCTGTTTTTT.

This clone was seen a handful of times. CDR3 sequence: CAWSARAGGPKNIQYF. CDR3 nucleotide sequence: TGTGCCTGGAGTGCCCGCGCGGGGGGCCCCAAAAACATTCAGTACTTC. The chain carries TRBV30 and TRBJ2-4, with 8 nucleotides matching TRBD2. This CDR3 is 16 amino acids long. Germline CDR1 and CDR2: GTSNPN and SVGIG (reference sequence). The V segment lost 1 base and the J segment 2 bases; nucleotides outside the gene matches: 7.

V gene TRBV5-1 combines with J gene TRBJ2-7, with TRBD2 as a possible D gene (5 bases). Germline CDR1 is SGHRS and CDR2 is YFSETQ. This CDR3 region has 15 residues. Trimming took off 6 bases at V and 2 bases at J, with 18 bases between the two ends. The CDR3 DNA reads as TGCGCCAGCAACCCCTTGTCGGCGGGCGCCTACGAGCAGTACTTC. It codes for CASNPLSAGAYEQYF.

This clone was seen a handful of times. V and J are TRBV29-1 and TRBJ2-5, with a tentative D call TRBD1 (6 bases). This CDR3 region has 13 residues. Trimming pared 6 bases from V and 5 bases from J, leaving 16 bases between. Germline V lookup: CDR1 SQVTM, CDR2 ANQGSEA. CDR3 coding DNA: TGCAGCGTACAGGGTCGCTCTGGGGAGACCCAGTACTTC. Encoded protein: CSVQGRSGETQYF.

The gene calls are TRBV30 and TRBJ1-2; no clear D gene. V was cut by 2 bases and J by 2 bases, with 6 bases left in between. Per germline, CDR1 GTSNPN and CDR2 SVGIG (reference sequence). The length of the CDR3 is 12 residues. The CDR3 here is CAWSYGNYGYTF. The CDR3 DNA is TGTGCCTGGAGTTACGGGAACTATGGCTACACCTTC.

This clone was observed many times. Sequence at one end of the junction differs from germline and may be a read error. The chain carries TRBV4-3 and TRBJ2-5; D gene ambiguous. The CDR3 spans 13 residues. From germline, CDR1 is LGHNA and CDR2 YSLEER. CDR3 sequence: CASSHSVQGTQYF. CDR3 sequence (DNA): TGCGCCAGCAGCCATTCCGTCCAAGGGACCCAGTACTTC.

V is TRBV10-3 and J is TRBJ2-4; a possible D gene is TRBD1 (6 bases). Between the trimmed V and J ends, which lost 3 bases and 1 base, there was a span of 7 bases. The CDR3 length is 14 residues. Germline-derived CDR1 and CDR2 are ENHRY and SYGVKD. The CDR3 nucleotides read TGTGCCATCAGTGACCAGGGGGCCAAAAACATTCAGTACTTC. It is translated as CAISDQGAKNIQYF.

The V and J genes are TRBV5-1 and TRBJ2-1; 9 bases align to TRBD2. This CDR3 region has 16 residues. The V segment lost 1 base and the J segment 9 bases; nucleotides outside the gene matches: 11. Germline assignment: CDR1 SGHRS and CDR2 YFSETQ. The CDR3 region has the DNA TGCGCCAGCAGCTTGTCCGGGACTAGCTACTCTCTTGAGCAGTTCTTC. Its translation is CASSLSGTSYSLEQFF.

This clone was counted between two and nine times. The rearrangement joins TRBV7-3 to TRBJ2-3; maybe TRBD2 (6 bases). Trimming took 4 bases from V and 0 from J, leaving 11 bases between them. Germline assignment: CDR1 SGHTA and CDR2 FQGTGA. CDR3 length: 15 amino acids. The CDR3 coding sequence is TGTGCCAGCAGCTCCCGGGGGACTAGCACAGATACGCAGTATTTT. Translated: CASSSRGTSTDTQYF.

Comment on this clone: One junction end disagrees with the germline gene, perhaps due to a read error. The chain has TRBV29-1 and TRBJ1-1; D unclear. Germline CDR1 reads SQVTM; CDR2 reads ANQGSEA. The CDR3 contains 8 residues. CDR3 bases: TGCAGCGTTGAGGATTCCGGATTT. Protein: CSVEDSGF. The whole variable domain, remainder taken from reference TRBV29-1 and TRBJ1-1, is SAVISQKPSRDICQRGTSLTIQCQVDSQVTMMFWYRQQPGQSLTLIATANQGSEATYESGFVIDKFPISRPNLTFSTLTVSNMSPEDSSIYLCSVEDSGFGQGTRLTVV.

The CDR3 protein is CTGTSRGWETQYF. The CDR3 DNA reads as TGCACCGGGACTAGCAGGGGATGGGAGACCCAGTACTTC. The gene calls are TRBV29-1 and TRBJ2-5; 9 bases fit TRBD2. CDR1 and CDR2 from the germline V gene are SQVTM and ANQGSEA. The CDR3 covers 13 residues. The complete variable domain, with remaining parts taken from reference TRBV29-1 and TRBJ2-5, reads SAVISQKPSRDICQRGTSLTIQCQVDSQVTMMFWYRQQPGQSLTLIATANQGSEATYESGFVIDKFPISRPNLTFSTLTVSNMSPEDSSIYLCTGTSRGWETQYFGPGTRLLVL.

J is TRBJ2-1 and V is TRBV29-1; TRBD2 agrees at 9 bases. CDR3 length: 14 amino acids. Germline CDR1 SQVTM, CDR2 ANQGSEA. The V and J ends lost 3 bases and 9 bases, in that order; junction bases with no gene match: 9. The CDR3 nucleotides are TGCAGCGTTGATCGCGGGGGGGGTATTACTGAGCAGTTCTTC. It encodes CSVDRGGGITEQFF.

The gene calls are TRBV30 and TRBJ2-1; the D gene could be TRBD1 or TRBD2 (5 bases each). CDR1 is GTSNPN and CDR2 is SVGIG in the germline V gene (reference sequence). The CDR3 totals 13 residues. Trimming pared 7 bases from V and 0 bases from J, leaving 10 bases between. Here the CDR3 reads CASRGLSYNEQFF. The DNA for the CDR3 is TGTGCCTCGAGGGGCCTCTCCTACAATGAGCAGTTCTTC.

This chain's CDR3 is CASGLVPGHGYTF. DNA for the CDR3: TGTGCTAGTGGTTTGGTCCCGGGACATGGCTACACCTTC. V is TRBV12-5 and J is TRBJ1-2, with a tentative D call TRBD1 (5 bases). This CDR3 contains 13 residues. The V and J ends lost 0 bases and 6 bases respectively, with 8 bases between them. In germline, CDR1 is LGHNT, CDR2 FRNRAP.

This chain connects TRBV4-3 to TRBJ2-1; 8 nucleotides agree with TRBD2. After removal of 4 bases from V and 1 base from J, the junction contained 3 bases not matched to a gene. Looked up from germline, CDR1 is LGHNA and CDR2 is YSLEER. The CDR3 is 15 amino acids. The CDR3: CASSRSGGSYNEQFF. DNA for the CDR3: TGCGCCAGCAGCCGAAGCGGGGGATCCTACAATGAGCAGTTCTTC.

The CDR3 here is CAWSSRGGELFF. The CDR3 region has the DNA TGTGCCTGGAGTTCCCGTGGAGGGGAACTTTTCTTT. The chain recombines TRBV30 with TRBJ1-1, with TRBD1 as a possible D gene (5 bases). This CDR3 contains 12 residues. Germline V gene lookup returns CDR1 GTSNPN and CDR2 SVGIG (reference sequence). V was trimmed by 2 bases and J by 13 bases, leaving 17 bases between them.

The V call is TRBV7-2, the J call TRBJ2-3, with D uncertain. The germline V gene encodes CDR1 SGHTA and CDR2 FQGNSA. V was trimmed by 2 bases and J by 5 bases, leaving 2 bases between them. The CDR3 loop spans 11 amino acids. As DNA, the CDR3 is TGTGCCAGCAGCTTAAGAGATACGCAGTATTTT. Amino acid sequence: CASSLRDTQYF.

The genes are TRBV19 and TRBJ2-7; the D gene is possibly TRBD2 (6 bases). CDR3 length: 14 amino acids. The germline V gene has CDR1 LNHDA and CDR2 SQIVND (reference sequence). V lost 3 bases, J lost 3 bases, and 12 bases lay in between. The CDR3 here is CASSIQTGVYEQYF. CDR3 nucleotide sequence: TGTGCCAGTAGTATCCAGACGGGAGTCTACGAGCAGTACTTC.

As concerns this clone: No DNA is shown, since the ends of the CDR3 on it are uncertain; the CDR3 is the one TCRdb lists. The gene calls are TRBV6-1 and TRBJ2-1; the table's D call, TRBD2, was not checked against the DNA. The CDR3 is 17 residues long, counting both termini. The germline gives CDR1 MNHNS, CDR2 SASEGT. The CDR3 loop reads CASSEPNFGRGTSDPFF.

The V and J genes are TRBV29-1 and TRBJ1-2; maybe TRBD1 (5 bases). Germline CDR1 is SQVTM and CDR2 is ANQGSEA. The CDR3 covers 14 residues. V was cut by 3 bases and J by 5 bases, with 16 bases left in between. The CDR3 DNA reads as TGCAGCGTTGAGGAAGGGGAAGAGCATTATGGCTACACCTTC. Protein product: CSVEEGEEHYGYTF.

The J gene is TRBJ1-5, the V gene TRBV30; 7 nucleotides align to TRBD1. The CDR3 covers 15 residues. The ends lost 1 base at V and 4 bases at J; junction bases unmatched: 7. Germline V lookup: CDR1 GTSNPN, CDR2 SVGIG (reference sequence). The CDR3 DNA is TGTGCCTGGAGTGACGGGACAGACTTAAATCAGCCCCAGCATTTT. It specifies CAWSDGTDLNQPQHF.

This clone was counted only a few times. J is TRBJ2-5 and V is TRBV27, with D uncertain. V was cut by 2 bases and J by 1 base, with 8 bases left in between. CDR1 is MNHEY, CDR2 SMNVEV, per germline (reference sequence). The CDR3 covers 14 residues. DNA for the CDR3: TGTGCCAGCAGTTTACGTCGGGTCCAAGAGACCCAGTACTTC. Its translation is CASSLRRVQETQYF.

This rearrangement joins TRBV5-1 to TRBJ2-1; the D call may be TRBD1 or TRBD2 (6 bases each). Trimming took 0 bases from V and 7 from J, leaving 14 bases between them. CDR3 length: 15 residues. Germline V gene lookup returns CDR1 SGHRS and CDR2 YFSETQ. The DNA of the CDR3 is TGCGCCAGCAGCTTGGGGGTAACAGGGACTAATGAGCAGTTCTTC. Translated: CASSLGVTGTNEQFF.